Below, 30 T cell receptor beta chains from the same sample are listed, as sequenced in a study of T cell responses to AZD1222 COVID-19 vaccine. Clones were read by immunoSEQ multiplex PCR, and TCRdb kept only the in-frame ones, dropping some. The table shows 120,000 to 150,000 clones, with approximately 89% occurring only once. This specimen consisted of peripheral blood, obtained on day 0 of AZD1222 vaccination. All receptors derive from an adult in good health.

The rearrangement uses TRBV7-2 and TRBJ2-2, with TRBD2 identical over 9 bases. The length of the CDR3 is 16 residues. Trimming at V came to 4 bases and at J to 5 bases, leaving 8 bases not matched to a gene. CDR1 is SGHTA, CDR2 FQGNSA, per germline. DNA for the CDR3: TGTGCCAGCAGCTCCTATAGCGGGGGAGGTACCGGGGAGCTGTTTTTT. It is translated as CASSSYSGGGTGELFF. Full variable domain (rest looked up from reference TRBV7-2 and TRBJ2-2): GAGVSQSPSNKVTEKGKDVELRCDPISGHTALYWYRQSLGQGLEFLIYFQGNSAPDKSGLPSDRFSAERTGGSVSTLTIQRTQQEDSAVYLCASSSYSGGGTGELFFGEGSRLTVL.

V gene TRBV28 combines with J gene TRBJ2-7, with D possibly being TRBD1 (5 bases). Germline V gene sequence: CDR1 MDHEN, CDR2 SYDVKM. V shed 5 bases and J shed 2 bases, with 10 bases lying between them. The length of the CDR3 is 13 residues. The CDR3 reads CASSRRQTYEQYF. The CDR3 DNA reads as TGTGCCAGCAGTCGAAGACAGACCTACGAGCAGTACTTC.

Here the CDR3 reads CASSLAGSENTIYF. The CDR3 DNA follows: TGCGCCAGCAGCTTGGCTGGGTCGGAAAACACCATATATTTT. The V call is TRBV5-1, the J call TRBJ1-3; no clear D gene. The CDR3 runs 14 residues. From germline, CDR1 is SGHRS and CDR2 YFSETQ. The germline V and J ends were trimmed by 0 bases and 6 bases, with 10 bases remaining between them.

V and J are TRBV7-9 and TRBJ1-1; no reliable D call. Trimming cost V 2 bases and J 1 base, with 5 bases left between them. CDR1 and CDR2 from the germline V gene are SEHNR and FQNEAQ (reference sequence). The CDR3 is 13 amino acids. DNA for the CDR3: TGTGCCAGCAGCTTACAAGAGAACACTGAAGCTTTCTTT. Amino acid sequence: CASSLQENTEAFF.

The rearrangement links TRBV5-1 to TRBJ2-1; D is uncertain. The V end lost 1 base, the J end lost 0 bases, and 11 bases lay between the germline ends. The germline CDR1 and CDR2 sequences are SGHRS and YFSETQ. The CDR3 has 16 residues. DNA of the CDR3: TGCGCCAGCAGCTTGTTGGGCCAGAGCTCCTACAATGAGCAGTTCTTC. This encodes CASSLLGQSSYNEQFF.

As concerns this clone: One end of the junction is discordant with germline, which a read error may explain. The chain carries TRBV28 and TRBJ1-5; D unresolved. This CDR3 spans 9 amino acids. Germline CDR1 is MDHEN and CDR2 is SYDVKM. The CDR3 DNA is TGTGCCAGCGGAGACCCGAAGGATTTT. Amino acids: CASGDPKDF.

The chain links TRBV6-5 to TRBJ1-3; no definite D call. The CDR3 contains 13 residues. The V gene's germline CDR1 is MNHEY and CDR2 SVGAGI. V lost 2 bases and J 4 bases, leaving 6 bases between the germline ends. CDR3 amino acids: CASSYRMGNTIYF. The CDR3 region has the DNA TGTGCCAGCAGTTACCGCATGGGAAACACCATATATTTT.

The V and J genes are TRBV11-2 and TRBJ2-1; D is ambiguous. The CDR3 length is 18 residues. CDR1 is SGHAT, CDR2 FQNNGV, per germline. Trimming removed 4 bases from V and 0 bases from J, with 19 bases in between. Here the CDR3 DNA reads TGTGCCAGCAGCTCCTCAACGTTTAGGGTTAGCTCCTACAATGAGCAGTTCTTC. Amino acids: CASSSSTFRVSSYNEQFF.

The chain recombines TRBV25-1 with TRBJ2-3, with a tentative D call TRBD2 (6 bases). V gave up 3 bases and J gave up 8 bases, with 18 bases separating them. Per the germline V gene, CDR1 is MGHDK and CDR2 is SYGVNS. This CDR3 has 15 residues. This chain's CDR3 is CASSDRGMGSGTQYF. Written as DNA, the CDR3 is TGTGCCAGCAGTGATCGGGGAATGGGTAGCGGTACGCAGTATTTT.

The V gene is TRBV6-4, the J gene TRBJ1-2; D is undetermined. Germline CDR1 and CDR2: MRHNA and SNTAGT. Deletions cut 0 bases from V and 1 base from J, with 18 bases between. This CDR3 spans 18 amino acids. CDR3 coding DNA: TGTGCCAGCAGTGACTCGGGATGGAAAACGCCGGATAACTATGGCTACACCTTC. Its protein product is CASSDSGWKTPDNYGYTF.

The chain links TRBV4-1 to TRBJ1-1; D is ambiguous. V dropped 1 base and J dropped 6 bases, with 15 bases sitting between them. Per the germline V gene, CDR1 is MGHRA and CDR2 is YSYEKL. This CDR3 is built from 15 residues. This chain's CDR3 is CASSQGSGLWAEAFF. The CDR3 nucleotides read TGCGCCAGCAGCCAAGGTTCAGGCCTCTGGGCTGAAGCTTTCTTT.

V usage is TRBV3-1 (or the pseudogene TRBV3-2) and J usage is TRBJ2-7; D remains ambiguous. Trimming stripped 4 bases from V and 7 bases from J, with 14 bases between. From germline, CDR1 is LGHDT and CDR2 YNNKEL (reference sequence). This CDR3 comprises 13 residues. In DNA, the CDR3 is TGTGCCAGCAGCCGTACCGAAGGTGTAGAGCAGTACTTC. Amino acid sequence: CASSRTEGVEQYF.

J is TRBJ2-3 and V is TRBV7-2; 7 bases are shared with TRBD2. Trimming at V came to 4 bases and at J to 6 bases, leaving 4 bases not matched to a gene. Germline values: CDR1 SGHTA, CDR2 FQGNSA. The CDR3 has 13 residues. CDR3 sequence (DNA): TGTGCCAGCAGCTCGGCTAGCGGTGATACGCAGTATTTT. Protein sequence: CASSSASGDTQYF. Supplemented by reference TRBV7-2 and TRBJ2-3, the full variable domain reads GAGVSQSPSNKVTEKGKDVELRCDPISGHTALYWYRQSLGQGLEFLIYFQGNSAPDKSGLPSDRFSAERTGGSVSTLTIQRTQQEDSAVYLCASSSASGDTQYFGPGTRLTVL.

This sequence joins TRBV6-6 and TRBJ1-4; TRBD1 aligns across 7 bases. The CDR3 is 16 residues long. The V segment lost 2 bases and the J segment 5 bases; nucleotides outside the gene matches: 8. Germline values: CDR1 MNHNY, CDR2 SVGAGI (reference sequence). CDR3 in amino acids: CASSYREGTENEKLFF. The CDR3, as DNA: TGTGCCAGCAGTTACAGAGAGGGGACAGAGAATGAAAAACTGTTTTTT.

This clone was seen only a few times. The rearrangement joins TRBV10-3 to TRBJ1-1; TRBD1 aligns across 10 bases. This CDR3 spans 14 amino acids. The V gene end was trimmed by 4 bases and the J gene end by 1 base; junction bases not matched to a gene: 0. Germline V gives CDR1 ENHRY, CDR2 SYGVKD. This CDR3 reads CAISGTGGNTEAFF. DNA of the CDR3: TGTGCCATCAGTGGGACAGGGGGGAACACTGAAGCTTTCTTT.

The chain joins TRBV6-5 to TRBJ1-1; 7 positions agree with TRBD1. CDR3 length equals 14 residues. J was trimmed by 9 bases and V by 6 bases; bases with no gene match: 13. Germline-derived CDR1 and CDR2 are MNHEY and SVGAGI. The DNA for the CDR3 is TGTGCCAGCAGCTATAACAGGGGCGCGCCCAAAGCTTTCTTT. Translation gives CASSYNRGAPKAFF.

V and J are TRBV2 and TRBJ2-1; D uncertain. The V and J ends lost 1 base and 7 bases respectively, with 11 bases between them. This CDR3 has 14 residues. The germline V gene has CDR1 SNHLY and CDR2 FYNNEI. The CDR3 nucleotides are TGTGCCAGCAGTGAAGTGATTAGCCTTAATGAGCAGTTCTTC. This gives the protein CASSEVISLNEQFF.

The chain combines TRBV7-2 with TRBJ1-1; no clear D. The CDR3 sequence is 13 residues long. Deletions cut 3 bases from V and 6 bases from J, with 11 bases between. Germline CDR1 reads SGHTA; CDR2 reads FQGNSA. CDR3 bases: TGTGCCAGCAGCTTGCGGGGTAGGGCTGAAGCTTTCTTT. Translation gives CASSLRGRAEAFF. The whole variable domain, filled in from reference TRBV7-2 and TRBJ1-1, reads GAGVSQSPSNKVTEKGKDVELRCDPISGHTALYWYRQSLGQGLEFLIYFQGNSAPDKSGLPSDRFSAERTGGSVSTLTIQRTQQEDSAVYLCASSLRGRAEAFFGQGTRLTVV.

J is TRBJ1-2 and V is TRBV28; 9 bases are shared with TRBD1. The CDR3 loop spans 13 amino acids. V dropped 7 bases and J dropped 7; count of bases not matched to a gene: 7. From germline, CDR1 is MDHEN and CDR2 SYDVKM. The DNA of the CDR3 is TGTGCCAGCACCCGGGACAGGGTACGTGGCTACACCTTC. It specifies CASTRDRVRGYTF.

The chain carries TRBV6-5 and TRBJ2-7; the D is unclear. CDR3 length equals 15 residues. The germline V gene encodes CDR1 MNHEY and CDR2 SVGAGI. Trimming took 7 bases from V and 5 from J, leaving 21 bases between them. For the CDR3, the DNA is TGTGCCAGCAACGAAGACCCCCACCGCCTCCACGAGCAGTACTTC. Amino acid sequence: CASNEDPHRLHEQYF.

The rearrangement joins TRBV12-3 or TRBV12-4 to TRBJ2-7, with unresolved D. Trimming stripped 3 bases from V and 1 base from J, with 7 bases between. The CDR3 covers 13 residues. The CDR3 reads CASSFNPSYEQYF. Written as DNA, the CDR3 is TGTGCCAGCAGTTTTAACCCTTCCTACGAGCAGTACTTC.

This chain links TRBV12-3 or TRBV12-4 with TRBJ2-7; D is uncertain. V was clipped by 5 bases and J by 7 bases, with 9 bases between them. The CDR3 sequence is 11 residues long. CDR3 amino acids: CASSRGTEQYF. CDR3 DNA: TGTGCCAGCAGTCGAGGCACGGAGCAGTACTTC.

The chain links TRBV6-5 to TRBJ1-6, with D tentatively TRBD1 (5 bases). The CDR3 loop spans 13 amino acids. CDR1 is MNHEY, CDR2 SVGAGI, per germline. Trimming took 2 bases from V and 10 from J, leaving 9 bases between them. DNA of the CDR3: TGTGCCAGCAGTTACGTGGGGGGGTCACCCCTCCACTTT. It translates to CASSYVGGSPLHF.

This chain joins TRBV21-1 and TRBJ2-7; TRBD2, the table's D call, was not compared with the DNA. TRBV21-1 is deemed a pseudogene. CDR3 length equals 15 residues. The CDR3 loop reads CASSSGTSGRGEQYF. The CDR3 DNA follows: TGTGCCAGCAGCTCCGGGACTAGCGGAAGGGGCGAGCAGTACTTC.

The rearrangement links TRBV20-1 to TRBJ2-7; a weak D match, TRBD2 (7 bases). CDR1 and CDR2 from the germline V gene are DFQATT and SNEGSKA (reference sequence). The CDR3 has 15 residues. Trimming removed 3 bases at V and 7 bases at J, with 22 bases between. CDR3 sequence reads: CSASNREGATLEQYF. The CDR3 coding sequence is TGCAGTGCTAGTAACAGGGAGGGCGCTACTCTAGAGCAGTACTTC.

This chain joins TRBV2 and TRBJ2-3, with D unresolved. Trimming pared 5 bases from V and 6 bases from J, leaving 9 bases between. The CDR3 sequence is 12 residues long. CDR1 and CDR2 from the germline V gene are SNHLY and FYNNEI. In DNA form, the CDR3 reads TGTGCCAGCAGTACCGAGTTGGATACGCAGTATTTT. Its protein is CASSTELDTQYF.

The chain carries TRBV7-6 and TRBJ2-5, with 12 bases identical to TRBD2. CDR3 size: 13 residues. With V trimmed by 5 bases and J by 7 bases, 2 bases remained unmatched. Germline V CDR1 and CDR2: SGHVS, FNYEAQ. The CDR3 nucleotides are TGTGCCAGCAGCCAACTAGCGGGGGGGACCCAGTACTTC. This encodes CASSQLAGGTQYF.

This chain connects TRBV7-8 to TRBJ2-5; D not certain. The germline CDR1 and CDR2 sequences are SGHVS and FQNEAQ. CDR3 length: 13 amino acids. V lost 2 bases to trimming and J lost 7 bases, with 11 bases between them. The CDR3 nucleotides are TGTGCCAGCAGCTTAATACTACCTGGGACCCAGTACTTC. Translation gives CASSLILPGTQYF.

CDR3 DNA sequence: TGTGCCAGCAGCTTAATGACGGTCATGAACACTGAAGCTTTCTTT. Translating it yields CASSLMTVMNTEAFF. J is TRBJ1-1 and V is TRBV7-2; no clear D. Germline loops: CDR1 SGHTA, CDR2 FQGNSA. This CDR3 region has 15 residues. V was trimmed by 2 bases and J by 0 bases, leaving 10 bases between them. Drawing the rest from reference TRBV7-2 and TRBJ1-1, the complete variable domain is GAGVSQSPSNKVTEKGKDVELRCDPISGHTALYWYRQSLGQGLEFLIYFQGNSAPDKSGLPSDRFSAERTGGSVSTLTIQRTQQEDSAVYLCASSLMTVMNTEAFFGQGTRLTVV.

For the CDR3, the DNA is TGTGCCAGCAGCTCGAAGGGAGGGAGCTCCTACGAGCAGTACTTC. Translated, it gives CASSSKGGSSYEQYF. V usage is TRBV7-9 and J usage is TRBJ2-7; 7 bases fit TRBD2. The CDR3 totals 15 residues. Germline CDR1 and CDR2: SEHNR and FQNEAQ (reference sequence). V shed 4 bases and J 0 bases; nucleotides not matched to a gene: 6.